This passage covers 15 T cell receptor beta chains from one sample sequenced in a study of OX40 agonist ivuxolimab in advanced cancers. Profiled with immunoSEQ multiplex PCR; TCRdb holds only in-frame clones, not every one. The sample consists of some 96,000 clones, 89% of them appearing once. This specimen consisted of CD4+ or CD8+ T cells sorted from blood, obtained in a trial of the OX40 agonist ivuxolimab. The receptors were sampled from an adult with an advanced solid tumor such as melanoma, head and neck, liver or kidney cancer.

This clone was counted once. J is TRBJ2-1 and V is TRBV9; 8 bases fit TRBD2. The germline V gene has CDR1 SGDLS and CDR2 YYNGEE. Trimming cost V 0 bases and J 3 bases; bases outside gene matches: 2. The CDR3 length is 15 residues. CDR3 coding DNA: TGTGCCAGCAGCGTAGACGGGAGGGACTACAATGAGCAGTTCTTC. It is translated as CASSVDGRDYNEQFF.

V and J are TRBV6-1 and TRBJ2-7; D call uncertain. This CDR3 contains 14 residues. Trimming pared 1 base from V and 6 bases from J, leaving 13 bases between. Germline-derived CDR1 and CDR2 are MNHNS and SASEGT. DNA for the CDR3: TGTGCCAGCAGTGAAGGTCCAGGCCTCTCCGAGCAGTACTTC. Protein product: CASSEGPGLSEQYF.

The chain combines TRBV28 with TRBJ2-1, with TRBD2 matching over 12 bases. This CDR3 has 17 residues. V lost 5 bases and J lost 6; bases outside the gene matches: 11. Looked up from germline, CDR1 is MDHEN and CDR2 is SYDVKM. This chain's CDR3 is CASSLTSSGRAFNEQFF. DNA of the CDR3: TGTGCCAGCAGTCTGACTTCTAGCGGGAGGGCCTTCAATGAGCAGTTCTTC.

The chain links TRBV6-6 to TRBJ1-1; the match to TRBD1 covers 9 bases. The V and J ends lost 7 bases and 0 bases, in that order; junction bases with no gene match: 3. Germline CDR1 MNHNY, CDR2 SVGAGI (reference sequence). The CDR3 is 14 amino acids. In DNA form, the CDR3 reads TGTGCCAGCAACAGGGACAGGGTGAACACTGAAGCTTTCTTT. This sequence encodes CASNRDRVNTEAFF.

The chain joins TRBV27 to TRBJ2-3; 13 nucleotides line up with TRBD2. Germline V gives CDR1 MNHEY, CDR2 SMNVEV (reference sequence). With V trimmed by 5 bases and J by 4 bases, 6 bases remained unmatched. The CDR3 runs to 16 residues. The CDR3 DNA follows: TGTGCCAGCAGTCCTAGGACTAGCGGGGGTGCAGATACGCAGTATTTT. The encoded protein is CASSPRTSGGADTQYF.

The rearrangement links TRBV5-4 to TRBJ2-7; D is perhaps TRBD1 or TRBD2 (5 bases each). CDR1 and CDR2 (germline): SGHNT, YYREEE (reference sequence). The CDR3 extends over 15 amino acids. V was cut by 0 bases and J by 2 bases, with 12 bases left in between. CDR3: CASSLGWGSTYEQYF. The CDR3, as DNA: TGTGCCAGCAGCTTGGGGTGGGGGTCCACCTACGAGCAGTACTTC.

CDR3 coding DNA: TGTGCCAGCAGCGTAGCCCCGGTACTAGCGGGATTCACCGGGGAGCTGTTTTTT. It translates to CASSVAPVLAGFTGELFF. V gene TRBV9 combines with J gene TRBJ2-2; TRBD2 aligns across 10 bases. CDR3 length: 18 amino acids. Germline V gene sequence: CDR1 SGDLS, CDR2 YYNGEE. V shed 0 bases and J 4 bases; nucleotides not matched to a gene: 9. Variable domain in full (rest from reference TRBV9 and TRBJ2-2): DSGVTQTPKHLITATGQRVTLRCSPRSGDLSVYWYQQSLDQGLQFLIQYYNGEERAKGNILERFSAQQFPDLHSELNLSSLELGDSALYFCASSVAPVLAGFTGELFFGEGSRLTVL.

The chain uses TRBV7-8 and TRBJ2-7, with D hard to call. Germline assignment: CDR1 SGHVS and CDR2 FQNEAQ. V lost 4 bases, J lost 5 bases, and 3 bases lay in between. This CDR3 spans 10 amino acids. The CDR3 sequence is CASSSDEQYF. The CDR3 DNA reads TGTGCCAGCAGCTCGGACGAGCAGTACTTC.

This chain joins TRBV14 and TRBJ2-7, with TRBD2 as a possible D gene (6 bases). The CDR3 covers 13 residues. The V end was cut by 1 base, the J end by 12 bases, with 16 bases between. The germline gives CDR1 SGHDN, CDR2 FVKESK. CDR3: CASSQAGSGNPYF. DNA of the CDR3: TGTGCCAGCAGCCAAGCGGGTAGCGGAAACCCGTACTTC.

This sequence joins TRBV5-8 and TRBJ2-2; D perhaps matches TRBD1 (6 bases). This CDR3 comprises 18 residues. V lost 2 bases, J lost 0 bases, and 17 bases lay in between. The germline V gene has CDR1 SGHTS and CDR2 YDEGEE. The CDR3 region has the DNA TGTGCCAGCAGCTTAGATGGCAGGGGCTTTGCGAACACCGGGGAGCTGTTTTTT. Protein product: CASSLDGRGFANTGELFF.

The chain is built from TRBV7-3 and TRBJ1-1; D call uncertain. Trimming took 4 bases from V and 1 from J, leaving 7 bases between them. CDR1 is SGHTA, CDR2 FQGTGA, per germline. This CDR3 is built from 13 residues. CDR3 coding DNA: TGTGCCAGCAGCTCATACGGGAACACTGAAGCTTTCTTT. Protein sequence: CASSSYGNTEAFF.

The rearrangement uses TRBV6-5 and TRBJ1-3; D unclear. Germline values: CDR1 MNHEY, CDR2 SVGAGI. Trimming removed 2 bases at V and 15 bases at J, with 14 bases between. The CDR3 is 12 amino acids. DNA for the CDR3: TGTGCCAGCAGTTACGAGGCTCAGACCGGATATTTT. This gives the protein CASSYEAQTGYF.

The rearrangement uses TRBV6-1 and TRBJ2-1, with D perhaps TRBD1 (6 bases). The germline CDR1 and CDR2 sequences are MNHNS and SASEGT. CDR3 length: 13 amino acids. V lost 4 bases to trimming and J lost 9 bases, with 13 bases between them. CDR3 DNA: TGTGCCAGCAGTGCCGGGCAGGGGACTGAGCAGTTCTTC. It is translated as CASSAGQGTEQFF.

This chain connects TRBV18 to TRBJ2-4; 8 bases agree with TRBD1. CDR3 length equals 20 residues. With V trimmed by 2 bases and J by 0 bases, 15 bases remained unmatched. Per germline, CDR1 KGHSH and CDR2 LQKENI. In nucleotides, the CDR3 is TGTGCCAGCTCACCAAAGACTGGACAGGGAGAAATGTTAGCCAAAAACATTCAGTACTTC. Amino acids: CASSPKTGQGEMLAKNIQYF.

This clone was recorded only once. The chain carries TRBV7-9 and TRBJ2-1; TRBD2 agrees at 8 bases. The CDR3 totals 16 residues. With V trimmed by 5 bases and J by 3 bases, 9 bases remained unmatched. Germline V CDR1 and CDR2: SEHNR, FQNEAQ (reference sequence). CDR3 bases: TGTGCCAGCAGCCAAATCGGGACTAGATTCTACAATGAGCAGTTCTTC. This codes for CASSQIGTRFYNEQFF.